This T cell receptor (beta chain) was recovered during a study of human T cells and chemical hapten exposure. Across the study: Across samples, TCR yields varied, mostly owing to small differences in pooled library volumes.

V was trimmed by 4 bases and J by 3 bases, leaving 18 bases between them. Germline CDR1 and CDR2: MNHEY and SVGEGT. The CDR3 loop spans 16 amino acids. In the original workflow: Samples contained a median of around 89,000 TCRs, with a range of about 23,224 to 750,000. TCRdb used MiXCR to reprocess the RACE reads, holding one entry per CDR3 protein. These V and J calls originate from TCRdb's pipeline instead of the authors' own analysis. The repertoire holds approximately 45,000 distinct CDR3 sequences, with about 4.5% as singletons. Ten or more counts support this clonotype. Time point: healthy volunteer bleed at 2 weeks. The total RNA was obtained from whole blood that was not fractionated.

The J gene is TRBJ1-1, the V gene TRBV6-2 or TRBV6-3, with D hard to call. This clonotype was obtained from a female donor in good health. Some clones in this sample may be carry-over from other donors' samples. Source material: whole blood. CDR3 coding DNA: TGTGCCAGCAGTTTAACCCAGGATTTGGCGGACACTGAAGCTTTCTTT. Its protein is CASSLTQDLADTEAFF.